This entry concerns a single T cell receptor (beta chain). Its antigen is undetermined. The CDR3 consists of 14 residues. Germline loops: CDR1 LNHNV, CDR2 YYDKDF (reference sequence). Trimming stripped 0 bases from V and 6 bases from J, with 11 bases between. Before surgery, patients took at least one anti-epileptic drug. This sample was taken from a study of brain T cells in children with intractable seizures. The study, taken as a whole, reports: Only CDR3 sequence similarity suggested viral specificity, without known HCMV serostatus.

Sequenced by immunoSEQ multiplex PCR; TCRdb stores in-frame clones only, minus some. Altogether about 22,000 clones are present, roughly 92% being singletons, with the ten largest covering roughly 6.5%. This TCR was sampled from a boy younger than 18 with focal cortical dysplasia and intractable seizures. V is TRBV15 and J is TRBJ1-2, with no clear D. The specimen comprised peripheral blood, sampled at surgery. The CDR3 loop is CATSRDLAWDGYTF. The CDR3 region has the DNA TGTGCCACCAGCAGAGACCTGGCCTGGGATGGCTACACCTTC.